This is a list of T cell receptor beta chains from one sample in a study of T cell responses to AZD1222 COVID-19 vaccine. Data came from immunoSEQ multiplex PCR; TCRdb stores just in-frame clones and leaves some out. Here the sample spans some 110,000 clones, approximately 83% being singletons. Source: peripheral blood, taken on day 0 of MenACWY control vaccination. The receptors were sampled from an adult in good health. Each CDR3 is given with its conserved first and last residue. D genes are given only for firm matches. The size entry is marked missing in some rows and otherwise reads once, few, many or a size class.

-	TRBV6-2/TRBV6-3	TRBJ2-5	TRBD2	CASSFQGGQETQYF	TGTGCCAGCAGTTTCCAGGGAGGGCAAGAGACCCAGTACTTC
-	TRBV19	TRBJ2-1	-	CASSDNTWESDNEQFF	TGTGCCAGTAGTGATAACACCTGGGAGTCCGACAATGAGCAGTTCTTC
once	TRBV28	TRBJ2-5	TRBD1	CASSLHIYSGTGGGETQYF	TGTGCCAGCAGTTTACACATCTACTCCGGGACAGGGGGCGGAGAGACCCAGTACTTC
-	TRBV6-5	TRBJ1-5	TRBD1	CASILTGHQPQHF	TGTGCCAGCATCCTGACAGGGCATCAGCCCCAGCATTTT
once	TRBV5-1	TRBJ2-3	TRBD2	CASSRGFAGVRDTQYF	TGCGCCAGCAGCCGAGGCTTCGCGGGGGTAAGGGATACGCAGTATTTT
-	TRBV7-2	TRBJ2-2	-	CASSPGPDTGELFF	TGTGCCAGCAGCCCCGGTCCCGACACCGGGGAGCTGTTTTTT
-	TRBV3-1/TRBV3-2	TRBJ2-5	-	CASTTVAEVAQYF	TGTGCCAGCACCACGGTGGCGGAGGTGGCCCAGTACTTC
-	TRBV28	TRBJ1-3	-	CASSYLPSSGNTIYF	TGTGCCAGCAGCTACTTACCATCTTCTGGAAACACCATATATTTT
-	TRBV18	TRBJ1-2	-	CASSPGDHYGYTF	TGTGCCAGCTCCCCGGGGGATCACTATGGCTACACCTTC
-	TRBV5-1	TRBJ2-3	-	CASRSLPGPTDTQYF	TGCGCCAGCAGAAGTCTCCCCGGTCCCACAGATACGCAGTATTTT
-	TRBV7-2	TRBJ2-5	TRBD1	CASSLAGQVQETQYF	TGTGCCAGCAGCTTAGCGGGACAGGTTCAAGAGACCCAGTACTTC
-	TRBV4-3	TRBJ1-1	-	CASSQDWDPLNTEAFF	TGCGCCAGCAGCCAAGACTGGGACCCCTTGAACACTGAAGCTTTCTTT
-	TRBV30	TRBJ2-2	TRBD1	CAWSVRTGGNTGELFF	TGTGCCTGGAGTGTAAGGACAGGGGGAAACACCGGGGAGCTGTTTTTT
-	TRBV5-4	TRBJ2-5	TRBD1	CASSPTGTGWGETQYF	TGTGCCAGCAGCCCAACCGGGACAGGGTGGGGAGAGACCCAGTACTTC
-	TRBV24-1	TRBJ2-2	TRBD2	CATSDGSSGGVNTGELFF	TGTGCCACCAGTGACGGATCTAGCGGGGGAGTGAACACCGGGGAGCTGTTTTTT
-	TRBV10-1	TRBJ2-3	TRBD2	CASSRGGNTDTQYF	TGCGCCAGCTCTCGGGGGGGGAACACAGATACGCAGTATTTT
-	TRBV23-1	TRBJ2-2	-	CASSQSREGIAGELFF	TGCGCCAGCAGTCAATCTCGTGAGGGGATCGCCGGGGAGCTGTTTTTT
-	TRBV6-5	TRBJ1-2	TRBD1	CASSYSTGGNGYTF	TGTGCCAGCAGTTACTCGACAGGGGGCAATGGCTACACCTTC
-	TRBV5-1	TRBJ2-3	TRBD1	CASSLGRGPLGTDTQYF	TGCGCCAGCAGCTTGGGTAGGGGGCCCCTCGGCACAGATACGCAGTATTTT
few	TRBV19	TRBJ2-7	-	CASSPFRSYEQYF	TGTGCCAGTAGTCCGTTCAGGTCCTACGAGCAGTACTTC
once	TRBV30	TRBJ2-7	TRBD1	CAWMGTGTEQYF	TGTGCCTGGATGGGGACAGGGACCGAGCAGTACTTC
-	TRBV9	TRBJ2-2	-	CASSVTSGNTGELFF	TGTGCCAGCAGCGTAACCAGCGGGAACACCGGGGAGCTGTTTTTT
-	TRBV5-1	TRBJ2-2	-	CASTPGGRDTGELFF	TGCGCCAGCACCCCGGGGGGCAGGGACACCGGGGAGCTGTTTTTT
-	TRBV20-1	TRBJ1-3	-	CSASEGSSGNTIYF	TGCAGTGCTAGTGAGGGGAGCTCTGGAAACACCATATATTTT
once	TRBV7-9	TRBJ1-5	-	CASSNERRSGASQPQHF	TGTGCCAGCAGTAATGAACGTCGATCGGGGGCTAGTCAGCCCCAGCATTTT
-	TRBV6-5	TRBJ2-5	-	CASRKGMGVGETQYF	TGTGCCAGCAGGAAGGGGATGGGGGTGGGAGAGACCCAGTACTTC
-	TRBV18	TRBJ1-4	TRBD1	CASSLNGQGGGEKLFF	TGTGCCAGCTCACTTAACGGACAGGGTGGAGGTGAAAAACTGTTTTTT
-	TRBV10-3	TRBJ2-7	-	CAASIAAGYEQYF	TGTGCCGCCAGTATAGCCGCCGGCTACGAGCAGTACTTC
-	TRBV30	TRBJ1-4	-	CACQTVNYEKLFF	TGTGCCTGTCAGACTGTTAATTATGAAAAACTGTTTTTT
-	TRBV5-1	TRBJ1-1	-	CASSLGRPGHLNTEAFF	TGCGCCAGCAGCTTGGGACGCCCGGGACACTTGAACACTGAAGCTTTCTTT
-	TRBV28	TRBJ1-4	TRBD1	CASSYPLPGQGFYEKLFF	TGTGCCAGCAGTTATCCCCTCCCGGGACAGGGGTTTTATGAAAAACTGTTTTTT
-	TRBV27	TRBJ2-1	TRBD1	CASSLDRGYNEQFF	TGTGCCAGCAGTTTGGACAGGGGGTACAATGAGCAGTTCTTC
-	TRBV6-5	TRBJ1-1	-	CASEGPPDTEAFF	TGTGCCAGCGAGGGACCCCCAGACACTGAAGCTTTCTTT
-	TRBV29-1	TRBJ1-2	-	CSVRPDTNYGYTF	TGCAGCGTGAGACCGGACACTAACTATGGCTACACCTTC
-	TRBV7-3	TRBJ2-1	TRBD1	CASSSDRDRGGNEQFF	TGTGCCAGCAGCTCGGACCGGGACAGGGGCGGCAATGAGCAGTTCTTC
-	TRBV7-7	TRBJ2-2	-	CASSAQVTGELFF	TGTGCCAGCAGCGCGCAGGTCACCGGGGAGCTGTTTTTT